The text below deals with one T cell receptor beta chain. Its antigen is undetermined. This sample stems from a study of OX40 agonist ivuxolimab in advanced cancers. Overall study: Earlier treatment with anti-PD-1, anti-PD-L1 or anti-CTLA-4 was permitted, and around 43% had received some.

Trimming at V came to 0 bases and at J to 6 bases, leaving 10 bases not matched to a gene. This CDR3 contains 17 residues. The germline CDR1 and CDR2 sequences are LGHNA and YSLEER. Some clones are missing from TCRdb's copy, which holds only in-frame ones; the method was immunoSEQ multiplex PCR. The data show more than 65,000 clones, roughly 84% seen once. Points from the study as a whole: Expanded clones belonging to CD8+ T cells outnumbered, on average, those of CD4+. Antigen specificity of clonally expanded peripheral T cells was not established.

The source material was CD4+ or CD8+ T cells sorted from blood, sampled in a trial of the OX40 agonist ivuxolimab. The rearrangement links TRBV4-3 to TRBJ1-5, with 8 bases aligning to TRBD1. This TCR was sampled from an adult with an advanced solid tumor such as melanoma, head and neck, liver or kidney cancer. The CDR3 here is CASSQDLPGGMIQPQHF. In DNA form, the CDR3 reads TGCGCCAGCAGCCAAGATCTCCCAGGGGGCATGATTCAGCCCCAGCATTTT.